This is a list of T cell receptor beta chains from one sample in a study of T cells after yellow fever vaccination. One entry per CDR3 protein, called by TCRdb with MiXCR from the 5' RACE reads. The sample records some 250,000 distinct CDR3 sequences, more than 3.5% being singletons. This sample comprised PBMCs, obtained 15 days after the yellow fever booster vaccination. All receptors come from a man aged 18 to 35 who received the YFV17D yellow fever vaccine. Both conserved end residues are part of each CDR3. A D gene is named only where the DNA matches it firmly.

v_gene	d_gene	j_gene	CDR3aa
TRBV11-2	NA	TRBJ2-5	CASTQGARGQETQYF
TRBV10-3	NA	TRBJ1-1	CAIEKDENTEAFF
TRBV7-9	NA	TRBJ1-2	CASSFSRGNGYTF
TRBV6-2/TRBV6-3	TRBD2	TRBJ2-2	CASSYQTSSAGELFF
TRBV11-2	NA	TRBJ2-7	CASSSAGAVYEQYF
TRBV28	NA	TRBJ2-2	CASSLTGYTGELFF
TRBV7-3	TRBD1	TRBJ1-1	CASQGQANTEAFF
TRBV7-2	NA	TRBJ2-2	CASLLRRGAGELFF
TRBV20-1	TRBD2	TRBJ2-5	CSARSGEETQYF
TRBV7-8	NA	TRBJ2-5	CASSLGRQILLGTQYF
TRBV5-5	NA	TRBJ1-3	CASSLDRPSSGNTIYF
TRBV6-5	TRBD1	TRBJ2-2	CASERTGTGVPGELFF
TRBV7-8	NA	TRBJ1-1	CASSYRAGSTEAFF
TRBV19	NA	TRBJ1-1	CASSIDGYTEAFF
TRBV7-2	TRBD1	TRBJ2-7	CASSSGGGVRSYEQYF
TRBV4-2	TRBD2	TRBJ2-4	CASSPAGTSKNIQYF
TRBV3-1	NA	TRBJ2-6	CASSQDLRYGGASGANVLTF
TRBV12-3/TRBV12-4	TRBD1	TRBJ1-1	CASTRPGQGENEAFF
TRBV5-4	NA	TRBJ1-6	CASSSDGSVSPLHF
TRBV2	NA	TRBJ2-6	CASGGDISGANVLTF
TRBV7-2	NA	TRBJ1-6	CASSYLPGGNNSPLHF
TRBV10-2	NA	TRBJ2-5	CASSEGGGLQETQYF
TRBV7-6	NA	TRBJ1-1	CASKGANTEAFF
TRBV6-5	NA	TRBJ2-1	CASSRIQGYHEQFF
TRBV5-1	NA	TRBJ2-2	CASSWSGPNTGELFF
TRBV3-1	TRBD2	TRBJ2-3	CASSPRLAGALSTDTQYF
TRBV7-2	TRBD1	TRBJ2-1	CASSLPGQGSDEQFF
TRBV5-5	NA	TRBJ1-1	CASSSGRTVNTEAFF
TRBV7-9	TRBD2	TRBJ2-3	CASSPPAGRPDTQYF
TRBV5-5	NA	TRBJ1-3	CASSWRDGSSGNTIYF
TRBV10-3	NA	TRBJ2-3	CAISGVGADTQYF
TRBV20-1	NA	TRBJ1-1	CSAGPQIYTEAFF
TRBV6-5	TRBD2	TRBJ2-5	CASRKRLAGTQETQYF
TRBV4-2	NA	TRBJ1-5	CASSQAEDQPQHF
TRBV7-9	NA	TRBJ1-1	CASRRGVDTEAFF
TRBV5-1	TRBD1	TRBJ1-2	CASSETPTGGVDGYTF
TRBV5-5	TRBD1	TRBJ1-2	CASSPPGPQGAIYGYTF
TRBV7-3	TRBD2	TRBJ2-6	CASSLQTSGGSGANVLTF
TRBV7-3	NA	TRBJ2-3	CASSSTGGGYGTQYF
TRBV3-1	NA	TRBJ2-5	CASSQKGTGANQETQYF
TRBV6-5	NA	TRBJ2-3	CASSYSTASTDTQYF
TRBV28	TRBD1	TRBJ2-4	CASSPRDRNIQYF
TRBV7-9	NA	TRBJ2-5	CASSLTGTVAETQYF
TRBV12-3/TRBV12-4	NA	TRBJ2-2	CASSFKGRELFF
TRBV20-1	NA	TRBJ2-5	CSAKRAPGETQYF
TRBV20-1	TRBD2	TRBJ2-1	CSARVPGGRVVGEQFF
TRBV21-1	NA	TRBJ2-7	CASSPRTGSHEQYF